This TCR beta chain came from a study of regulatory T cells in long-lasting Graves disease. Time point in this sample: newly diagnosed GD, antithyroid drugs for less than 3 months. Scientists built the TCR library using RNA that was extracted from PBMCs. All patients originated from an endocrinology department located in Xi'an, China. The TCR beta library used iRepertoire HTBI primers with Arm-PCR amplification of CDR3. TCRdb called the multiplex PCR reads again in MiXCR, with one record for every CDR3 protein. The sample includes about 430,000 distinct CDR3 sequences, 15% of them seen just once. The CDR3 sequence is 16 residues long. The J segment lost 5 bases and the V segment lost 5 bases, leaving 11 bases of the junction unmatched. Germline V gene data show CDR1 as SEHNR and CDR2 as FQNEAQ (reference sequence). In addition, the sample was reused for a study of T cells in Graves' hyperthyroidism and ophthalmopathy.

The sequenced sample was peripheral blood mononuclear cells (PBMCs), obtained at new diagnosis, from a patient treated with antithyroid drugs. The clonotype originates from a woman between 35 and 50 years old with Graves disease. The genes are TRBV7-9 and TRBJ2-2; 7 bases agree with TRBD1. CDR3 loop: CASSRIPGQKTGELFF. DNA for the CDR3: TGTGCCAGCAGCCGTATCCCGGGACAGAAGACCGGGGAGCTGTTTTTT.